These T cell receptor beta chains were read from a single sample in a study of blood T cells in healthy people across ages. TCRdb reprocessed the 5' RACE reads with MiXCR, giving one entry per CDR3 protein. This sample has roughly 700,000 distinct CDR3 sequences, with roughly 25% found just once. The sample was also reused in another study, on T cells of mothers and their children.

Input material: blood. The receptors were gathered from a boy aged 10-17 years in good health. Both conserved end residues are part of each CDR3. A D gene is named only where the DNA matches it firmly. Only some rows state a clone size, as once, few, many or a class for expanded clones.

j_call v_call d_call clone_size cdr3_nt cdr3_aa
TRBJ1-2 TRBV12-3/TRBV12-4 - - TGTGCCAGCACTCAGACAGGATTCGGCTACACCTTC CASTQTGFGYTF
TRBJ2-7 TRBV2 TRBD1 - TGTGCCAGCAGTCAAACCGGGACAGGGAGAGGCGAGCAGTACTTC CASSQTGTGRGEQYF
TRBJ1-1 TRBV3-1 - few TGTGCCAGCAGCCAAGTTAGTGCTGAAGCTTTCTTT CASSQVSAEAFF
TRBJ2-5 TRBV6-6 - - TGTGCCAGCAGTTTACTACCAGGCGGTCGTGAGACCCAGTACTTC CASSLLPGGRETQYF
TRBJ1-4 TRBV20-1 - - TGCAGTGCTAGAGATCGGGAGGGGATTGCAACTAATGAAAAACTGTTTTTT CSARDREGIATNEKLFF
TRBJ2-7 TRBV5-4 - few TGTGCCAGCAGCCCGGATGGGGGAAACACCTACGAGCAGTACTTC CASSPDGGNTYEQYF
TRBJ2-2 TRBV28 - - TGTGCCAGCAGTTCAGACAGTTACACCGGGGAGCTGTTTTTT CASSSDSYTGELFF
TRBJ2-2 TRBV12-3/TRBV12-4 - - TGTGCCAGCAGACCAGCAGCTACCGGGGAGCTGTTTTTT CASRPAATGELFF
TRBJ2-1 TRBV19 TRBD2 - TGTGCCAGTAGTATAGATGACCGGGGGGGGTATAATGAGCAGTTCTTC CASSIDDRGGYNEQFF
TRBJ2-5 TRBV20-1 - few TGCAGTGCTAGAGACCCGGGGCTCGGGGAGCAGTACTTC CSARDPGLGEQYF
TRBJ2-4 TRBV5-1 - many TGCGCCAGCACTGCGGGGCGGGATGCCAAAAACATTCAGTACTTC CASTAGRDAKNIQYF
TRBJ2-5 TRBV5-1 - many TGTGCCAGCAGCTTTGCCCAAGAGACCCAGTACTTC CASSFAQETQYF
TRBJ2-7 TRBV28 TRBD2 few TGTGCCAGCAGTTTAACTAGCGGGAGTGCAGCCTACGAGCAGTACTTC CASSLTSGSAAYEQYF
TRBJ2-5 TRBV25-1 - few TGTGCCAGCAGTGAATATCGAAGGGAGACCCAGTACTTC CASSEYRRETQYF
TRBJ2-3 TRBV29-1 TRBD2 - TGCAGCGTTTCTCCGACTAGCGGGGGGCCAGATGCGCAGTATTTT CSVSPTSGGPDAQYF
TRBJ2-1 TRBV3-1 - - TGTGCCAGCAGCTCAAGGGAGCCCTCCTACAATGAGCAGTTCTTC CASSSREPSYNEQFF
TRBJ2-2 TRBV18 - few TGTGCCAGCTCACGACCCGATGGCACCGGGGAGCTGTTTTTT CASSRPDGTGELFF
TRBJ2-3 TRBV7-8 - - TGTGCCAGCAGCTCCCCGGGCATAGCCACAGATACGCAGTATTTT CASSSPGIATDTQYF
TRBJ1-1 TRBV11-2 - - TGTGCCAGCAGCCAAGTGTACAGGGCGGACGCTGAAGCTTTCTTT CASSQVYRADAEAFF
TRBJ2-7 TRBV5-5 - - TGTGCCAGCAGCTTGGCCAAGGGATGGGCCGAGCAGTACTTC CASSLAKGWAEQYF
TRBJ2-2 TRBV9 TRBD1 - TGTGCCAGCAGCGTAGAAGGGACAGACCTCACCGGGGAGCTGTTTTTT CASSVEGTDLTGELFF
TRBJ2-1 TRBV29-1 - - TGCAGCGTGGCCTTGTTTCAGGGTGCCCACAATGAGCAGTTCTTC CSVALFQGAHNEQFF
TRBJ2-5 TRBV11-3 TRBD2 - TGTGCCAGCAGCTTGGGGGGTAGCGGGGGGCAGGAGACCCAGTACTTC CASSLGGSGGQETQYF
TRBJ2-2 TRBV4-3 TRBD2 - TGCGCCAGCAGCCAAGTACGGACCTTATGGCGGGGGGACGACACCGGGGAGCTGTTTTTT CASSQVRTLWRGDDTGELFF
TRBJ2-7 TRBV6-5 TRBD1 few TGTGCCAGCAGCTCCTTACAGGGGAACGAGCAGTACTTC CASSSLQGNEQYF
TRBJ2-7 TRBV7-6 - many TGCGCCAGCAGCTTGGGGGAGACCTACGAGCAGTACTTC CASSLGETYEQYF
TRBJ1-1 TRBV7-6 - - TGTGCCAGCAGCTTAGCTGGTTCCGGTGAAGCTTTCTTT CASSLAGSGEAFF
TRBJ2-7 TRBV29-1 - - TGCAGCGTTGTGGGACAATCCTACGAGCAGTACTTC CSVVGQSYEQYF
TRBJ1-6 TRBV7-2 - few TGTGCCAGCAGCTTAGAAATAGGGGAACCCCTCCACTTT CASSLEIGEPLHF
TRBJ2-3 TRBV7-9 TRBD2 few TGTGCCAGCAGCTTTGGGAGGGTCACAGATACGCAGTATTTT CASSFGRVTDTQYF
TRBJ2-5 TRBV2 TRBD1 - TGTGCCAGCAGTGAAGTTACAGGGGTGAGCGAGACCCAGTACTTC CASSEVTGVSETQYF
TRBJ2-4 TRBV29-1 TRBD2 - TGCAGCGTTATAGCGGGGGGAGCCAAAAACATTCAGTACTTC CSVIAGGAKNIQYF
TRBJ2-4 TRBV19 TRBD1 - TGTGCCAGTAGTATAGAACAACAGGGGCGTAAGATAGCCAAAAACATTCAGTACTTC CASSIEQQGRKIAKNIQYF
TRBJ2-1 TRBV12-3/TRBV12-4 TRBD2 - TGTGCCAGCAGTCCCCGCCGTGGACTAGCAGGAGGGCCGGTGGGGTACAATGAGCAGTTCTTC CASSPRRGLAGGPVGYNEQFF
TRBJ2-1 TRBV2 - - TGTGCCAGCAGCCCGTACTCGCCGATCTGTTTCTTC CASSPYSPICFF
TRBJ2-4 TRBV20-1 - few TGCAGTGTCCAAACGAGCAGGGGCAAAAACATTCAGTACTTC CSVQTSRGKNIQYF
TRBJ2-5 TRBV7-9 - - TGTGCCAGCAGCACGCCGACGACCCAAGAGACCCAGTACTTC CASSTPTTQETQYF
TRBJ2-5 TRBV29-1 - few TGCAGCGTTGAGGGGCAGAGGGAGACCCAGTACTTC CSVEGQRETQYF
TRBJ2-1 TRBV19 - many TGTGCCAGTAGTGGGGACTCCTACAATGAGCAGTTCTTC CASSGDSYNEQFF
TRBJ2-1 TRBV7-3 TRBD1 - TGTGCCAGCAGCCTCTCCGGGACAGGGTATATCAGCTCCTACAATGAGCAGTTCTTC CASSLSGTGYISSYNEQFF
TRBJ2-6 TRBV6-2/TRBV6-3 - - TGTGCCAGCACCCTCCGGGCTGGGGCCAACGTCCTGACTTTC CASTLRAGANVLTF
TRBJ2-3 TRBV11-2 - few TGTGCCAGCAGCTTACTCCGGGACCTACGGCTTTGGGGCTCCACAGATACGCAGTATTTT CASSLLRDLRLWGSTDTQYF
TRBJ2-1 TRBV20-1 - few TGCAGTGCTAGAGTTCGGGGCGGCGTGTCCTACAATGAGCAGTTCTTC CSARVRGGVSYNEQFF
TRBJ2-1 TRBV6-2/TRBV6-3 - - TGTGCCAGCAGGCCTACTAGCAATGAGCAGTTCTTC CASRPTSNEQFF
TRBJ2-6 TRBV2 - few TGTGCCAGCAGGATGGACAGTTCTGGGGCCAACGTCCTGACTTTC CASRMDSSGANVLTF
TRBJ2-7 TRBV3-1 - few TGTGCCATCAGCCAAGATCGGGCCATTTCCTACGAGCAGTACTTC CAISQDRAISYEQYF
TRBJ2-2 TRBV7-9 - - TGTGCAGATTACAGGGACACCGGGGAGCTGTTTTTT CADYRDTGELFF
TRBJ2-7 TRBV3-1 - few TGTGCCAGCAGCCAAGAAGTCGGGAGCGCCGAGCAGTACTTC CASSQEVGSAEQYF